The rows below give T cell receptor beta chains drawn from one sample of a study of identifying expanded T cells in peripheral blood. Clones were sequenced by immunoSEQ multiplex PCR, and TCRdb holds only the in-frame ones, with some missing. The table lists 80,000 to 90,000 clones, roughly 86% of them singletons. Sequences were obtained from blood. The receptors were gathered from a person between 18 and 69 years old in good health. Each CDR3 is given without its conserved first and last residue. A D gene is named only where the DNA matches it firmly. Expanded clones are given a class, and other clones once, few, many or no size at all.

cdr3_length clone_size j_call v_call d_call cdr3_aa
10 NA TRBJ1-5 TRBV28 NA ASRASNQPQH
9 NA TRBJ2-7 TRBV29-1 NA SVEEGNEQY
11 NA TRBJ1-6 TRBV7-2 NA ASSFGTYSPLH
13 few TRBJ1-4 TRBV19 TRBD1 ASKLNRGTGEKLF
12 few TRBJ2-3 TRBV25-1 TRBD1 ASSDTSGGDTQY
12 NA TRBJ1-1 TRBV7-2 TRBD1 ASSFLTRQGQAF
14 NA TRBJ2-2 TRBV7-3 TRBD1 ASSLYGTGNTGELF
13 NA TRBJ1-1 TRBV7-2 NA ASSLVGGIGTEAF
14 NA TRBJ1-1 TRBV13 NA ASSQSRGRGVTEAF
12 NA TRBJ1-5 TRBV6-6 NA ASSSGGNNQPQH
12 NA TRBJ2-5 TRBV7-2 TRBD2 ASSLRRGQETQY
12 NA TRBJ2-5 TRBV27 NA ASSRRGGQETQY
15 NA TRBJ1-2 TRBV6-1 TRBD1 ASSEAAGTGLNYGYT
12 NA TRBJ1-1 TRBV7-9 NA ASSLVSGLGRAF
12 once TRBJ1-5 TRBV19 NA ASSIQGVGQPQH
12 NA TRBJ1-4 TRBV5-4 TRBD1 ASSLGQGTEKLF
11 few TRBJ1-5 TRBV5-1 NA ASSRDGNQPQH
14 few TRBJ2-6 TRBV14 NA ASSPSATLGANVLT
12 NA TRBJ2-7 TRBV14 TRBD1 ASSPGQGAYEQY
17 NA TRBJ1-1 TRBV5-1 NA ASSSSSVRGPAGWAEAF
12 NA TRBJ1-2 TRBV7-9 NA ASSPRWGDYGYT
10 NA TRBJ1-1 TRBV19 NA ASSQGYTEAF
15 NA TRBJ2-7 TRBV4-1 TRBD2 ASSPQPSGGPYDEQY